Following are 18 T cell receptor beta chains from one sample sequenced in a study of T cells after yellow fever vaccination. TCRdb re-called the 5' RACE reads through MiXCR, storing one row per CDR3 protein. The sample lists some 350,000 distinct CDR3 sequences, approximately 4.2% occurring once. This specimen consisted of PBMCs, obtained 5 days after the yellow fever booster vaccination. These receptors were obtained from a young man who received the YFV17D yellow fever vaccine.

This clonotype was observed a few times. The rearrangement uses TRBV19 and TRBJ2-5; D not certain. Per germline, CDR1 LNHDA and CDR2 SQIVND (reference sequence). V dropped 4 bases and J dropped 5 bases, with 17 bases sitting between them. The CDR3 has 15 amino acids. CDR3: CASSRTDLRHETQYF. The CDR3 DNA reads as TGTGCCAGTAGTAGGACGGACCTCCGCCACGAGACCCAGTACTTC.

The chain links TRBV5-4 to TRBJ1-2; the D is unclear. This CDR3 has 11 amino acids. In germline, CDR1 is SGHNT, CDR2 YYREEE (reference sequence). The ends were cut back, 0 bases at V and 10 bases at J, with 7 bases in the middle. CDR3 DNA: TGTGCCAGCAGCTTGGTTGGGGACTACACCTTC. Its translation: CASSLVGDYTF.

The gene calls are TRBV7-2 and TRBJ2-2; D is unclear. The germline V gene encodes CDR1 SGHTA and CDR2 FQGNSA. V was trimmed by 6 bases and J by 0 bases, leaving 11 bases between them. CDR3 length: 15 residues. CDR3 loop: CASSSRKTNTGELFF. Written as DNA, the CDR3 is TGTGCCAGCAGTTCCCGGAAGACGAACACCGGGGAGCTGTTTTTT.

Only a few counts were recorded for this clonotype. The J gene is TRBJ1-2, the V gene TRBV7-8; TRBD1 is a possible D gene (5 bases). Per the germline V gene, CDR1 is SGHVS and CDR2 is FQNEAQ. There are 14 residues in the CDR3. The V gene lost 5 bases and the J gene lost 3 bases, with 13 bases spanning the gap. Here the CDR3 reads CASSLRRGDYGYTF. The DNA for the CDR3 is TGTGCCAGCAGCCTCCGGCGGGGGGACTATGGCTACACCTTC.

This clonotype was seen repeatedly, ten times or more. In DNA form, the CDR3 reads TGTGCCAGCAGCCCTTACAGGGATCGAGGGGAGCTGTTTTTT. This gives the protein CASSPYRDRGELFF. The chain links TRBV7-8 to TRBJ2-2; D may be TRBD1 (6 bases). Germline loops: CDR1 SGHVS, CDR2 FQNEAQ. This CDR3 is built from 14 residues. V was shortened by 5 bases and J by 8 bases, with 15 bases between the two germline ends.

This clonotype was seen ten or more times. The chain links TRBV20-1 to TRBJ1-4; weak D call: TRBD1 (5 bases). V lost 6 bases and J lost 5, with 10 bases in between. The CDR3 is made up of 12 amino acids. Germline V lookup: CDR1 DFQATT, CDR2 SNEGSKA (reference sequence). The CDR3 nucleotides read TGCAGTGCCATAGACAGAAATGAAAAACTGTTTTTT. Its translation is CSAIDRNEKLFF.

The chain links TRBV4-3 to TRBJ2-1; TRBD2 matches 12 bases. The CDR3 is 17 amino acids. J gave up 9 bases and V 0 bases, and 9 bases lay outside the gene matches. Germline lookup yields CDR1 LGHNA and CDR2 YSLEER. CDR3 in amino acids: CASSQDWASGGAFEQFF. DNA of the CDR3: TGCGCCAGCAGCCAAGATTGGGCTAGCGGGGGGGCCTTTGAGCAGTTCTTC.

The V call is TRBV11-2, the J call TRBJ1-2; D is perhaps TRBD1 (5 bases). Looked up from germline, CDR1 is SGHAT and CDR2 is FQNNGV. V was clipped by 5 bases and J by 3 bases, with 10 bases between them. The CDR3 sequence is 13 residues long. The CDR3 reads CASSILGHYGYTF. CDR3 in DNA: TGTGCCAGCAGCATTTTGGGGCACTATGGCTACACCTTC. The full variable domain, its missing parts supplied by reference TRBV11-2 and TRBJ1-2, is EAGVAQSPRYKIIEKRQSVAFWCNPISGHATLYWYQQILGQGPKLLIQFQNNGVVDDSQLPKDRFSAERLKGVDSTLKIQPAKLEDSAVYLCASSILGHYGYTFGSGTRLTVV.

This clonotype showed up many times. This sequence joins TRBV18 and TRBJ2-7; D gene ambiguous. The CDR3 loop spans 14 amino acids. Germline lookup yields CDR1 KGHSH and CDR2 LQKENI. Trimming stripped 2 bases from V and 4 bases from J, with 12 bases between. In DNA form, the CDR3 reads TGTGCCAGCTCACCAAGTGGGCAGGAGTACGAGCAGTACTTC. This encodes CASSPSGQEYEQYF.

This clonotype has more than one count but fewer than ten. V usage is TRBV6-6 and J usage is TRBJ1-4; 7 nucleotides align to TRBD1. CDR3 length equals 14 residues. CDR1 and CDR2 (germline): MNHNY, SVGAGI (reference sequence). V was pared by 6 bases and J by 5 bases, with 6 bases of the junction left unmatched. For the CDR3, the DNA is TGTGCCAGCAGCGACCGGGACAGCAATGAAAAACTGTTTTTT. It is translated as CASSDRDSNEKLFF.

This clonotype was seen only a few times. This chain uses TRBV27 with TRBJ2-1; D uncertain. This CDR3 has 14 residues. Trimming shortened V by 6 bases and J by 7 bases, and 16 bases separated the two germline ends. CDR1 is MNHEY and CDR2 is SMNVEV in the germline V gene (reference sequence). CDR3 in DNA: TGTGCCAGCAGCAACCGCCTTCGAACAAATGAGCAGTTCTTC. Amino acid sequence: CASSNRLRTNEQFF.

CDR3 sequence reads: CASSPIPQDVYGYTF. The CDR3 DNA follows: TGCGCCAGCAGCCCTATTCCCCAGGACGTCTATGGCTACACCTTC. This chain connects TRBV5-1 to TRBJ1-2; D remains unclear. Trimming shortened V by 4 bases and J by 4 bases, and 17 bases separated the two germline ends. CDR3 length: 15 amino acids. Germline V gives CDR1 SGHRS, CDR2 YFSETQ. Variable domain in full (rest from reference TRBV5-1 and TRBJ1-2): KAGVTQTPRYLIKTRGQQVTLSCSPISGHRSVSWYQQTPGQGLQFLFEYFSETQRNKGNFPGRFSGRQFSNSRSEMNVSTLELGDSALYLCASSPIPQDVYGYTFGSGTRLTVV.

This clonotype was observed many times. V usage is TRBV18 and J usage is TRBJ2-2, with no clear D. V was clipped by 2 bases and J by 5 bases, with 6 bases between them. Germline V gene data show CDR1 as KGHSH and CDR2 as LQKENI. This CDR3 has 13 residues. As DNA, the CDR3 is TGTGCCAGCTCACCAGCCATTACCGGGGAGCTGTTTTTT. Its translation is CASSPAITGELFF.

Many counts were recorded for this clonotype. The chain is built from TRBV7-2 and TRBJ2-5; either TRBD1 or TRBD2 may supply D (5 bases each). V was cut by 2 bases and J by 4 bases, with 11 bases left in between. Looked up from germline, CDR1 is SGHTA and CDR2 is FQGNSA. The CDR3 covers 14 residues. CDR3 DNA: TGTGCCAGCAGCTTAACTCGGGACGGAGAGACCCAGTACTTC. It translates to CASSLTRDGETQYF.

This clonotype was observed a handful of times. This sequence joins TRBV5-8 and TRBJ2-3; the match to TRBD1 covers 7 bases. Trimming took 0 bases from V and 0 from J; bases not matched to a gene: 7. The CDR3 extends over 17 amino acids. Germline V gene data show CDR1 as SGHTS and CDR2 as YDEGEE. CDR3 in DNA: TGTGCCAGCAGCTTGGGGTGGACAGGCCCTAGCACAGATACGCAGTATTTT. Encoded protein: CASSLGWTGPSTDTQYF.

The V gene is TRBV3-1, the J gene TRBJ2-1; 7 bases agree with TRBD1. V shed 5 bases, J shed 5 bases, and the junction held 6 bases outside the gene matches. CDR3 size: 14 residues. Looked up from germline, CDR1 is LGHDT and CDR2 is YNNKEL (reference sequence). DNA for the CDR3: TGTGCCAGCAGCGCCCGGGACAGCAACAATGAGCAGTTCTTC. Its protein product is CASSARDSNNEQFF.

V and J are TRBV4-2 and TRBJ2-1; D call uncertain. The germline V gene has CDR1 LGHNA and CDR2 YNFKEQ. V was shortened by 0 bases and J by 8 bases, with 11 bases between the two germline ends. The CDR3 has 14 amino acids. The CDR3 here is CASSQEVEFYEQFF. The CDR3 DNA reads TGTGCCAGCAGCCAAGAGGTCGAATTCTATGAGCAGTTCTTC.

This clonotype has a count of ten or more. V gene TRBV11-3 combines with J gene TRBJ2-3; D is unclear. V was clipped by 1 base and J by 4 bases, with 6 bases between them. The germline gives CDR1 SGHNT, CDR2 YENEEA. CDR3 length: 13 residues. The CDR3 reads CASSLGTADTQYF. Here the CDR3 DNA reads TGTGCCAGCAGCTTAGGGACGGCAGATACGCAGTATTTT.